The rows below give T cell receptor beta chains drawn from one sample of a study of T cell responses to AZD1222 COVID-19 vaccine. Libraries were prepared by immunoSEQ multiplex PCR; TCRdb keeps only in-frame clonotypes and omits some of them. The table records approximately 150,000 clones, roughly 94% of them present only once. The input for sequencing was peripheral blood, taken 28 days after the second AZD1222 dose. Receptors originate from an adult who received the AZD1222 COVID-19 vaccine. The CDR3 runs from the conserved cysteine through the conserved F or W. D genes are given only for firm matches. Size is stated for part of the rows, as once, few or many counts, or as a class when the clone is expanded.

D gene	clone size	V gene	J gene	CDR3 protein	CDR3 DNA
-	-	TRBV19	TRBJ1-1	CASNLGGNTEAFF	TGTGCCAGTAACCTGGGGGGGAACACTGAAGCTTTCTTT
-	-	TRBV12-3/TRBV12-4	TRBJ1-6	CASSPLRGSPLHF	TGTGCCAGCAGTCCATTACGGGGCTCACCCCTCCACTTT
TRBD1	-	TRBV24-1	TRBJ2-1	CATSDNYGTGGSYNEQFF	TGTGCCACCAGTGACAACTATGGGACAGGGGGCTCCTACAATGAGCAGTTCTTC
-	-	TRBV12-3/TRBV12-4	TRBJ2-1	CASRARDNEQFF	TGTGCCAGCAGGGCTAGGGACAATGAGCAGTTCTTC
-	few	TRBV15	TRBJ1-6	CATSSEGVWGPNSPLHF	TGTGCCACCAGCAGTGAGGGGGTGTGGGGTCCTAATTCACCCCTCCACTTT
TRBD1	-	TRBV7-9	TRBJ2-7	CASSPTGQGPYEQYF	TGTGCCAGCAGCCCAACGGGACAGGGTCCCTACGAGCAGTACTTC
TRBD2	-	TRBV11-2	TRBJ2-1	CASSSAGGQYNEQFF	TGTGCCAGCAGCTCAGCGGGAGGCCAATACAATGAGCAGTTCTTC
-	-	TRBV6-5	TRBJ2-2	CASRLTRTGGELFF	TGTGCCAGCAGACTTACTCGGACCGGCGGGGAGCTGTTTTTT
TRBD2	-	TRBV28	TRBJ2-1	CASSTSGSRAEQFF	TGTGCCAGCAGTACGAGCGGGAGTCGGGCTGAGCAGTTCTTC
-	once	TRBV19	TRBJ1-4	CASSISREKLFF	TGTGCCAGTAGTATATCCCGGGAAAAACTGTTTTTT
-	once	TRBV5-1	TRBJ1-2	CASSLGTLNYGYTF	TGCGCCAGCAGCTTGGGGACACTGAACTATGGCTACACCTTC
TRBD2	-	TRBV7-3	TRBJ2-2	CASSSGSLTSRNTGELFF	TGTGCCAGCAGCTCTGGATCCTTGACTAGCCGGAACACCGGGGAGCTGTTTTTT
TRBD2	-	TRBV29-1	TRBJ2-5	CSVAGGFGTQYF	TGCAGCGTAGCGGGAGGGTTCGGGACCCAGTACTTC
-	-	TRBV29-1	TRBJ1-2	CSVEGQSYGYTF	TGCAGCGTTGAGGGGCAGTCCTATGGCTACACCTTC
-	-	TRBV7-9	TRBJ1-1	CASTGTRTEAFF	TGTGCCAGCACCGGGACGAGGACTGAAGCTTTCTTT
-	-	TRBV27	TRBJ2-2	CASSPRSRGNTGELFF	TGTGCCAGCAGTCCCAGGTCCAGGGGGAACACCGGGGAGCTGTTTTTT
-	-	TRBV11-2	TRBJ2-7	CASSLAPNGSSYEQYF	TGTGCCAGCAGCTTAGCCCCCAACGGGAGCTCCTACGAGCAGTACTTC
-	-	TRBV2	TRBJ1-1	CASSGANTEAFF	TGTGCCAGCTCCGGGGCGAACACTGAAGCTTTCTTT
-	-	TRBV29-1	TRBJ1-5	CSVGERGQPQHF	TGCAGCGTTGGGGAGAGAGGCCAGCCCCAGCATTTT
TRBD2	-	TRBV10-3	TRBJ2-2	CAISGGTSIFTGELFF	TGTGCCATCAGTGGAGGGACTAGCATCTTCACCGGGGAGCTGTTTTTT
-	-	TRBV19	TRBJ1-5	CASSNSYQPQHF	TGTGCCAGTAGTAACAGTTATCAGCCCCAGCATTTT
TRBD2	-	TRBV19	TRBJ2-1	CASTPSGGSLGNEQFF	TGTGCCAGTACCCCTTCGGGCGGGAGCCTGGGGAATGAGCAGTTCTTC
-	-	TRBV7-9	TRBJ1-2	CASSLLGRGGYTF	TGTGCCAGCAGCTTATTGGGAAGGGGGGGCTACACCTTC
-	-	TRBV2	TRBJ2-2	CASSGWNTGELFF	TGTGCCAGCAGTGGATGGAACACCGGGGAGCTGTTTTTT
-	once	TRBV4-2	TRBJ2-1	CASSKEAGIEQFF	TGTGCCAGCAGCAAAGAAGCTGGAATTGAGCAGTTCTTC
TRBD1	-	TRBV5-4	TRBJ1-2	CASSSWEGAGGYTF	TGTGCCAGCAGCTCCTGGGAGGGGGCAGGGGGCTACACCTTC
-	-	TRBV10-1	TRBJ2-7	CASSDVLYEQYF	TGCGCCAGCAGTGATGTACTCTACGAGCAGTACTTC
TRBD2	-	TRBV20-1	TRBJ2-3	CSAGTSGSQYF	TGCAGTGCTGGCACTAGCGGGAGTCAGTATTTT
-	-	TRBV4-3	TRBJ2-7	CASSQGPQPYEQYF	TGCGCCAGCAGCCAAGGACCTCAGCCCTACGAGCAGTACTTC
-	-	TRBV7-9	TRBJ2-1	CASSFSGSSYNEQFF	TGTGCCAGCAGCTTTAGCGGCAGCTCCTACAATGAGCAGTTCTTC
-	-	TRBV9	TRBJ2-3	CASKRFTDTQYF	TGTGCCAGCAAGCGGTTCACAGATACGCAGTATTTT
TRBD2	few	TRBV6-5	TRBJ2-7	CASSRSGRAYEQYF	TGTGCCAGCAGTCGTAGCGGGAGGGCCTACGAGCAGTACTTC
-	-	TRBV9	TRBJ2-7	CASSVISIGEQYF	TGTGCCAGCAGCGTAATTAGCATCGGCGAGCAGTACTTC
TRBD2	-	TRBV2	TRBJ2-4	CASTGLAGSIQYF	TGTGCCAGCACAGGGCTAGCGGGAAGCATTCAGTACTTC
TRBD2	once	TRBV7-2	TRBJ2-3	CASSLGIAGDTQYF	TGTGCCAGCAGCTTAGGTATAGCGGGAGATACGCAGTATTTT
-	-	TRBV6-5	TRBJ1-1	CASSPRTLGTEAFF	TGTGCCAGCAGTCCCCGGACGCTGGGCACTGAAGCTTTCTTT
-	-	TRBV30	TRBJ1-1	CAWSGPRGTEAFF	TGTGCCTGGAGTGGACCCCGAGGCACTGAAGCTTTCTTT